This T cell receptor beta chain was recovered during a study of T cells in Graves' hyperthyroidism and ophthalmopathy. Study at large: Sampling of peripheral blood happened at initial diagnosis, prior to any treatment. Overall study findings and caveats: The authors' 13 V-J model separated ophthalmopathy from stable hyperthyroidism.

PBMCs were collected from an approximately 10 ml volume of fresh peripheral blood. Germline CDR1 reads MNHNS; CDR2 reads SASEGT. V was clipped by 5 bases and J by 3 bases, with 12 bases between them. This CDR3 is 14 amino acids long. RNA transcripts gave rise to amplified TCR beta CDR3 regions. The HTBI set primed first-round TCR CDR3 RT-PCR. TCRdb re-called the multiplex PCR reads through MiXCR, storing one row per CDR3 protein. Here the sample spans about 160,000 distinct CDR3 sequences, roughly 10% being singletons. There are many counts of this clonotype. Its antigen is not identified. This clonotype originated in a woman between 18 and 29 years old with Graves' hyperthyroidism that later progressed to Graves' ophthalmopathy. The sample comprised blood. The J gene is TRBJ2-3, the V gene TRBV6-1; maybe TRBD2 (7 bases). The CDR3 protein is CASSYRGGTDTQYF. CDR3 nucleotides: TGTGCCAGCAGTTATAGGGGGGGAACAGATACGCAGTATTTT.